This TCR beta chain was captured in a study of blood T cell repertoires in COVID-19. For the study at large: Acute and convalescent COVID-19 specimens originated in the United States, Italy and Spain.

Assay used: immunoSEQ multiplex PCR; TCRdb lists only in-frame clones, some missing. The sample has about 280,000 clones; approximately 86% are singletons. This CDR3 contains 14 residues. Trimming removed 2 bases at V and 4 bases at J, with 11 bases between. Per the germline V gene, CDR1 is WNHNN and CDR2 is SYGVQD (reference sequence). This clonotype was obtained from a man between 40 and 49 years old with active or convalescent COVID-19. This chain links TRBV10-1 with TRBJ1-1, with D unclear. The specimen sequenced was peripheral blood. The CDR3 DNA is TGCGCCAGCAGTGAGGTTGGCGAGGGCACTGAAGCTTTCTTT. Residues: CASSEVGEGTEAFF.